Given below is one T cell receptor (beta chain) in context. It was with a sample-barcoded 5' primer and a J-beta primer mix that a second PCR of roughly 7 to 12 cycles was run. Unique molecular identifiers of 12 random nucleotides labeled each cDNA. TCRdb re-analysed the 5' RACE reads in MiXCR, keeping a single row per CDR3 protein. The sample carries more than 1,400,000 distinct CDR3 sequences, around two fifths recorded once. This CDR3 comprises 14 residues. The trim removed 2 bases at V and 5 bases at J, leaving 4 bases unmatched. Per germline, CDR1 DFQATT and CDR2 SNEGSKA (reference sequence). These data come from a study of blood T cells in healthy people across ages.

The TCR sequence derives from a woman between 18 and 29 years old in good health. The sequenced sample consisted of blood. The chain joins TRBV20-1 to TRBJ2-2, with 8 bases identical to TRBD1. The chain's CDR3 is CSARLQGATGELFF. CDR3 sequence (DNA): TGCAGTGCTAGACTTCAGGGGGCGACCGGGGAGCTGTTTTTT.